This record covers a single TCR beta chain. Its antigen is as yet unknown. This specimen comes from a study of blood T cells in healthy people across ages. Each individual donor underwent a draw of approximately 9.6 milliliters of peripheral blood. Total RNA was isolated from each sample in quantities of at least 5 micrograms. The CDR3 runs 13 residues. The V gene's germline CDR1 is MNHEY and CDR2 SMNVEV (reference sequence). The trim removed 5 bases at V and 14 bases at J, leaving 8 bases unmatched. A sample-barcoded 5' primer and a J-beta primer mix were used in a second PCR of about 7 to 12 cycles. TCRdb re-derived calls from the 5' RACE reads in MiXCR, one entry per CDR3 protein. Among hundreds of thousands of distinct CDR3 sequences listed, 53% were seen once. Whole-study findings and limits: Possibly, changes in expanded clonotypes were confounded because donor CMV status was unknown. Strongly correlated with naive T cell percentage was TCR beta diversity.

The chain is built from TRBV27 and TRBJ2-3; 12 bases are shared with TRBD1. The receptor was isolated from a man older than 75 in good health. The sequenced material came from blood. CDR3 DNA sequence: TGTGCCAGCAGTCGGGACAGGGGGCGGGTCGCGTATTTT. Translation: CASSRDRGRVAYF.